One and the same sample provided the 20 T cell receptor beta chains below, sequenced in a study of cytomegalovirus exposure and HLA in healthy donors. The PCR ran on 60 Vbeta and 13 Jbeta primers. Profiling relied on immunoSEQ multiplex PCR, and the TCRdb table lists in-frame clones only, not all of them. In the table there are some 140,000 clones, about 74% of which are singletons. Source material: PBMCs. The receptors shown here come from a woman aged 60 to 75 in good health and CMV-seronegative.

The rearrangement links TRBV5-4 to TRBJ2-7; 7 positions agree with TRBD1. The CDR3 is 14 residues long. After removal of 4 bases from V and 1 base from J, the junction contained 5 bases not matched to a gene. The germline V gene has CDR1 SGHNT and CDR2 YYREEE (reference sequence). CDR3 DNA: TGTGCCAGCAGCGACCGACAGGGTTCCTACGAGCAGTACTTC. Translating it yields CASSDRQGSYEQYF. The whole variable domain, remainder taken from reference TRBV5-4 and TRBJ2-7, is ETGVTQSPTHLIKTRGQQVTLRCSSQSGHNTVSWYQQALGQGPQFIFQYYREEENGRGNFPPRFSGLQFPNYSSELNVNALELDDSALYLCASSDRQGSYEQYFGPGTRLTVT.

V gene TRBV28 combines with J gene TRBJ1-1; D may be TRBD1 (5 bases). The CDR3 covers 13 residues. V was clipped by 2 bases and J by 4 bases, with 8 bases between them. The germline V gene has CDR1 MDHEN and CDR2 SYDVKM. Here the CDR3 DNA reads TGTGCCAGCAGTTTACAGGGAAGCACTGAAGCTTTCTTT. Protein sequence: CASSLQGSTEAFF.

DNA of the CDR3: TGCGCCAGCAGCTCCCAGGGCACTGGAAACACCATATATTTT. Protein sequence: CASSSQGTGNTIYF. The J gene is TRBJ1-3, the V gene TRBV5-1; possible D gene TRBD1, 5 bases. This CDR3 region has 14 residues. Germline V lookup: CDR1 SGHRS, CDR2 YFSETQ. V was cut by 3 bases and J by 2 bases, with 9 bases left in between.

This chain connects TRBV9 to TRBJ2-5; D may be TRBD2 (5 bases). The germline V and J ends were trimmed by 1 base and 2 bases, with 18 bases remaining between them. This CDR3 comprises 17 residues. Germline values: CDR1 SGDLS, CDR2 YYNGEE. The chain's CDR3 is CASSVRAGSSRQETQYF. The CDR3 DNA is TGTGCCAGCAGCGTACGGGCGGGCTCATCGAGGCAAGAGACCCAGTACTTC. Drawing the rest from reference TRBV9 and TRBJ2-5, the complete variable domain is DSGVTQTPKHLITATGQRVTLRCSPRSGDLSVYWYQQSLDQGLQFLIQYYNGEERAKGNILERFSAQQFPDLHSELNLSSLELGDSALYFCASSVRAGSSRQETQYFGPGTRLLVL.

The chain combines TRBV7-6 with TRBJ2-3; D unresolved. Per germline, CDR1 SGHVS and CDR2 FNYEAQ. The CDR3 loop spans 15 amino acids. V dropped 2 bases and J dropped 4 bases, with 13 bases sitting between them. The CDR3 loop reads CASSLFGGTADTQYF. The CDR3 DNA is TGTGCCAGCAGCTTATTTGGCGGAACGGCAGATACGCAGTATTTT.

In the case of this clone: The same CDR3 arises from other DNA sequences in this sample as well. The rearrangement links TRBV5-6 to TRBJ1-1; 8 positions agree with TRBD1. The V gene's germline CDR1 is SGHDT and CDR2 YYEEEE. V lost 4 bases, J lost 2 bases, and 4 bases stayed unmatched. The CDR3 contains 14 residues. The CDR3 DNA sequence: TGTGCCAGCAGCCTGGACAGGGTCAACACTGAAGCTTTCTTT. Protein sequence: CASSLDRVNTEAFF. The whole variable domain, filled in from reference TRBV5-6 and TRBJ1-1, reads DAGVTQSPTHLIKTRGQQVTLRCSPKSGHDTVSWYQQALGQGPQFIFQYYEEEERQRGNFPDRFSGHQFPNYSSELNVNALLLGDSALYLCASSLDRVNTEAFFGQGTRLTVV.

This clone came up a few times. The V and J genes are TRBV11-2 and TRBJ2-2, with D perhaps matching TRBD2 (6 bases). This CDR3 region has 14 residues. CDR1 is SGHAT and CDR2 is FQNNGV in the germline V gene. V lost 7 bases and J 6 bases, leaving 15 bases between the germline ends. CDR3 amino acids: CASTQSGSSGELFF. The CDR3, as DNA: TGTGCCAGCACCCAAAGCGGGTCCTCCGGGGAGCTGTTTTTT.

Here the CDR3 DNA reads TGTGCCAGCAGTCCCCATGGCCCCTACGAGCAGTACTTC. The encoded protein is CASSPHGPYEQYF. The chain carries TRBV7-9 and TRBJ2-7; D not resolved. The V gene lost 6 bases and the J gene lost 2 bases, with 11 bases spanning the gap. The CDR3 extends over 13 amino acids. Germline V gene lookup returns CDR1 SEHNR and CDR2 FQNEAQ (reference sequence).

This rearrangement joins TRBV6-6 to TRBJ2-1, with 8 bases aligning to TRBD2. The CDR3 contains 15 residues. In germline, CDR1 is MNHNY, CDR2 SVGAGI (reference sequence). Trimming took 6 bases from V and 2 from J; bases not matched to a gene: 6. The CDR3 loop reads CASSTPGGTYNEQFF. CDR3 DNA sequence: TGTGCCAGCAGCACACCGGGAGGGACCTACAATGAGCAGTTCTTC.

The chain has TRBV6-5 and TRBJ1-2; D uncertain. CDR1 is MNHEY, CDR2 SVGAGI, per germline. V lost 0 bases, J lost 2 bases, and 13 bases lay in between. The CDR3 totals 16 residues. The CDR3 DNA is TGTGCCAGCAGTTACTCATTGGCAGAAAGAAACTATGGCTACACCTTC. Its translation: CASSYSLAERNYGYTF.

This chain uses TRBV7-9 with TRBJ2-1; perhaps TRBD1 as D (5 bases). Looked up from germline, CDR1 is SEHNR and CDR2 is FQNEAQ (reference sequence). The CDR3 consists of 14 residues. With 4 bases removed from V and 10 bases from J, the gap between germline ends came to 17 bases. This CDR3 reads CASSSRRQILEQFF. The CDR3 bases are TGTGCCAGCAGCTCCCGTAGACAGATCTTGGAGCAGTTCTTC.

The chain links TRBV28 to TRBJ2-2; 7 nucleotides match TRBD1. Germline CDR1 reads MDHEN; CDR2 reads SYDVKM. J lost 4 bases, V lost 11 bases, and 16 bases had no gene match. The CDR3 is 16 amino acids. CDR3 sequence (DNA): TGTGCCTCCATGGGCACCAAGGGGGCGGGCACCGGGGAGCTGTTTTTT. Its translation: CASMGTKGAGTGELFF. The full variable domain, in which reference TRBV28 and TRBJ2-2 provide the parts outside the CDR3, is DVKVTQSSRYLVKRTGEKVFLECVQDMDHENMFWYRQDPGLGLRLIYFSYDVKMKEKGDIPEGYSVSREKKERFSLILESASTNQTSMYLCASMGTKGAGTGELFFGEGSRLTVL.

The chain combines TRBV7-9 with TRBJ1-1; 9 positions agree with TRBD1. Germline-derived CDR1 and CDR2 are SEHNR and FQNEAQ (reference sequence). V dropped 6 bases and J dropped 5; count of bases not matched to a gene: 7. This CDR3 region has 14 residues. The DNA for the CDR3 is TGTGCCAGCAGTCCACAGGGGGCGAGGACTGAAGCTTTCTTT. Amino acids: CASSPQGARTEAFF.

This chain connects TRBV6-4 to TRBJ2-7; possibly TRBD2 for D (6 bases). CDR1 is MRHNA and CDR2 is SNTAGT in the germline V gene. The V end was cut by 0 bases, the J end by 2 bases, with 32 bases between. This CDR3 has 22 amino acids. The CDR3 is CASSDSTRPASVFAPRPYEQYF. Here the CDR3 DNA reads TGTGCCAGCAGTGACTCCACACGTCCGGCTAGCGTTTTTGCCCCGAGACCCTACGAGCAGTACTTC.

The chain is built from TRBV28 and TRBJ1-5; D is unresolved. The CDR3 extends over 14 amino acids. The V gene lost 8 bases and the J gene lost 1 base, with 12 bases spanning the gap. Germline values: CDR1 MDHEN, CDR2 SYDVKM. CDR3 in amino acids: CASQKSSSNQPQHF. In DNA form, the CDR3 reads TGTGCCAGCCAGAAGTCCTCAAGCAATCAGCCCCAGCATTTT.

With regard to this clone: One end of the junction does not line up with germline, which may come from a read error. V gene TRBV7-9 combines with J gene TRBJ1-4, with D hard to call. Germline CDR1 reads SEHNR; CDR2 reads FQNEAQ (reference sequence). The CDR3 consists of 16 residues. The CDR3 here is CSSSLGSPSTNEKLFF. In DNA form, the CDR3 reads TGTTCCAGCAGCTTAGGCAGTCCCTCAACTAATGAAAAACTGTTTTTT.

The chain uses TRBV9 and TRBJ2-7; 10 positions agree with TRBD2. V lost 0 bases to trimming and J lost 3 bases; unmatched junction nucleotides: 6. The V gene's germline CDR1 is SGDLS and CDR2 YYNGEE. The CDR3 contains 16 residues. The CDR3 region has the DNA TGTGCCAGCAGCGTAGGTCCTAGCGGGAGTAACTACGAGCAGTACTTC. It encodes CASSVGPSGSNYEQYF.

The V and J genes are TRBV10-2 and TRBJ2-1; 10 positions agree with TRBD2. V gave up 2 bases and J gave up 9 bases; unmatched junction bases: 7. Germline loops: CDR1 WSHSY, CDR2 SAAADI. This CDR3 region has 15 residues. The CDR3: CASSEASGGAGEQFF. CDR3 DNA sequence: TGCGCCAGCAGTGAGGCCAGCGGGGGGGCCGGTGAGCAGTTCTTC.

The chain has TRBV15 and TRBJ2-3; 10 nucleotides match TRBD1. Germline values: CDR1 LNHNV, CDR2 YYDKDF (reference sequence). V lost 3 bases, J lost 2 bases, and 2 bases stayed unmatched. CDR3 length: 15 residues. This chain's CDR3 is CATSRDRGYTDTQYF. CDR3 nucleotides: TGTGCCACCAGCAGGGACAGGGGGTACACAGATACGCAGTATTTT.

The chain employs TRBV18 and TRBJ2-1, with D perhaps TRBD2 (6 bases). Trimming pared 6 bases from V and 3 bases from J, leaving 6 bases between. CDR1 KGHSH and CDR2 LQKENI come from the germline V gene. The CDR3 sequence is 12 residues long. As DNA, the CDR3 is TGTGCCAGCTCGACTAGCTACAATGAGCAGTTCTTC. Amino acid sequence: CASSTSYNEQFF.